This TCR beta chain was sequenced for a study of beta chain features in type 1 diabetes. Study-wide points: PCR might show a preference for shorter templates, equally across patients and controls. Shorter TCRB CDR3s, moderately but significantly so, marked every one of the four CD4+ subsets in Type 1 diabetes patients.

This clone was counted a few times. Its specificity is unknown. Expressed TCRB transcripts got sequenced, as all isolated RNA was reverse transcribed. The average read count of naive, central memory and regulatory T cell samples was approximately 4 million. Libraries were prepared by immunoSEQ multiplex PCR; TCRdb keeps only in-frame clonotypes and omits some of them. Of 120,000 to 150,000 clones in the sample, about 12% were seen once. Per germline, CDR1 SGHDT and CDR2 YYEEEE. The CDR3 is 16 amino acids. Trimming at V came to 3 bases and at J to 8 bases, leaving 16 bases not matched to a gene. One heparinised blood draw averaging approximately 0.11 L was given by each donor.

The chain joins TRBV5-6 to TRBJ1-2; TRBD1 matches at 7 bases. The clonotype originates from a man in his late teens or twenties with type 1 diabetes. Source material: central memory CD4+ T cells from blood. The chain's CDR3 is CASSSRLGDSERGYTF. The CDR3 DNA follows: TGTGCCAGCAGCTCAAGGCTTGGGGACAGCGAACGCGGCTACACCTTC.